The 14 T cell receptor beta chains presented below share a single source sample, sequenced in a study of blood T cell repertoires in COVID-19. Libraries were prepared by immunoSEQ multiplex PCR; TCRdb keeps only in-frame clonotypes and omits some of them. The repertoire includes under 200,000 clones, approximately 90% of them detected once, and 6.6% sits in the top ten. The sample taken for sequencing was PBMCs or T cells enriched from blood (not recorded which). These receptors were taken from a woman aged 45-65 years who had recovered from COVID-19.

This sequence joins TRBV7-9 and TRBJ1-1; 8 bases agree with TRBD1. Germline loops: CDR1 SEHNR, CDR2 FQNEAQ (reference sequence). This CDR3 spans 12 amino acids. Trimming at V came to 5 bases and at J to 4 bases, leaving 0 bases not matched to a gene. The DNA of the CDR3 is TGTGCCAGCAGCACAGGGGGCACTGAAGCTTTCTTT. Residues: CASSTGGTEAFF.

V is TRBV11-1 and J is TRBJ2-4; D ambiguous. The length of the CDR3 is 14 residues. Germline-derived CDR1 and CDR2 are SGHAT and FQDESV (reference sequence). The V and J ends lost 7 bases and 0 bases respectively, with 10 bases between them. This chain's CDR3 is CASTDELAKNIQYF. CDR3 bases: TGTGCCAGCACCGATGAGCTAGCCAAAAACATTCAGTACTTC.

V usage is TRBV5-8 and J usage is TRBJ2-3, with D unclear. CDR1 is SGHTS and CDR2 is YDEGEE in the germline V gene. The CDR3 loop spans 13 amino acids. The V and J ends lost 0 bases and 4 bases respectively, with 6 bases between them. Written as DNA, the CDR3 is TGTGCCAGCAGCTTGGAGCTAGCAGATACGCAGTATTTT. This translates into CASSLELADTQYF.

The CDR3 DNA is TGTGCCAGCAGCTTGTTTAGGGCGGGCTCCTATAATTCACCCCTCCACTTT. This codes for CASSLFRAGSYNSPLHF. The chain has TRBV5-6 and TRBJ1-6; D remains ambiguous. Germline V lookup: CDR1 SGHDT, CDR2 YYEEEE. The CDR3 contains 17 residues. With 1 base removed from V and 0 bases from J, the gap between germline ends came to 11 bases.

The chain uses TRBV2 and TRBJ1-1; D ambiguous. The V gene's germline CDR1 is SNHLY and CDR2 FYNNEI. With 6 bases removed from V and 2 bases from J, the gap between germline ends came to 7 bases. CDR3 length: 12 amino acids. The DNA for the CDR3 is TGTGCCAGCAGAGAGGGCAACACTGAAGCTTTCTTT. This sequence encodes CASREGNTEAFF.

This chain joins TRBV7-2 and TRBJ1-1; 8 nucleotides agree with TRBD1. Per the germline V gene, CDR1 is SGHTA and CDR2 is FQGNSA. J gave up 1 base and V 4 bases, and 5 bases lay outside the gene matches. The CDR3 is made up of 15 amino acids. The CDR3 DNA follows: TGTGCCAGCAGCTCCAGGGGGCACAAGAACACTGAAGCTTTCTTT. Translation gives CASSSRGHKNTEAFF.

This sequence joins TRBV3-1 (or the pseudogene TRBV3-2) and TRBJ2-1, with 13 bases lining up with TRBD2. Germline trimming cut 0 bases from V and 0 bases from J; bases unmatched to any gene: 2. The V gene's germline CDR1 is LGHDT and CDR2 YNNKEL (reference sequence). The CDR3 is made up of 18 amino acids. The CDR3 nucleotides are TGTGCCAGCAGCCAAGATAGACTAGCGGGGGGCTCCTACAATGAGCAGTTCTTC. Amino acids: CASSQDRLAGGSYNEQFF.

V usage is TRBV27 and J usage is TRBJ2-7; 7 nucleotides agree with TRBD1. The CDR3 is made up of 14 amino acids. The trim removed 5 bases at V and 4 bases at J, leaving 8 bases unmatched. Germline V gene sequence: CDR1 MNHEY, CDR2 SMNVEV (reference sequence). The CDR3 nucleotides read TGTGCCAGCAGTCCCACAGGGGAACCTTACGAGCAGTACTTC. This encodes CASSPTGEPYEQYF.

The chain employs TRBV9 and TRBJ1-3, with 7 bases aligning to TRBD1. CDR3 length: 15 residues. CDR1 is SGDLS, CDR2 YYNGEE, per germline. V shed 4 bases, J shed 4 bases, and the junction held 8 bases outside the gene matches. The CDR3 loop reads CASSLRTGEGNTIYF. CDR3 coding DNA: TGTGCCAGCAGCCTGCGGACAGGAGAAGGAAACACCATATATTTT.

The chain recombines TRBV27 with TRBJ1-2, with TRBD1 as a possible D gene (5 bases). This CDR3 contains 13 residues. Germline V lookup: CDR1 MNHEY, CDR2 SMNVEV (reference sequence). Trimming took off 11 bases at V and 1 base at J, with 14 bases between the two ends. The CDR3 is CAVYRGVNYGYTF. CDR3 in DNA: TGTGCCGTCTACCGGGGGGTTAACTATGGCTACACCTTC.

This clone is a singleton in its sample. V is TRBV5-1 and J is TRBJ1-1; D gene unclear. Germline V gene lookup returns CDR1 SGHRS and CDR2 YFSETQ. The CDR3 spans 19 residues. The ends were cut back, 4 bases at V and 2 bases at J, with 27 bases in the middle. CDR3 sequence reads: CASSQERLKEMNLNTEAFF. Written as DNA, the CDR3 is TGCGCCAGCAGCCAAGAACGCTTAAAAGAGATGAACCTAAACACTGAAGCTTTCTTT.

This clone has only a few counts. The CDR3 reads CATSRDGEPQHF. CDR3 DNA sequence: TGTGCCACCAGCAGAGATGGAGAGCCCCAGCATTTT. V gene TRBV15 combines with J gene TRBJ1-5; D not certain. CDR1 is LNHNV, CDR2 YYDKDF, per germline (reference sequence). CDR3 length: 12 amino acids. The V end lost 0 bases, the J end lost 8 bases, and 5 bases lay between the germline ends.

The chain employs TRBV19 and TRBJ2-7; the D gene is possibly TRBD1 (6 bases). CDR1 and CDR2 (germline): LNHDA, SQIVND (reference sequence). Trimming left V 1 base short and J 6 bases short, with 7 bases between. There are 12 residues in the CDR3. CDR3 in DNA: TGTGCCAGTAGTATAGTGGGGGCCGAGCAGTACTTC. It yields the protein CASSIVGAEQYF.

This chain uses TRBV9 with TRBJ1-6, with D possibly matching TRBD1 (6 bases). The CDR3 runs to 14 residues. Germline assignment: CDR1 SGDLS and CDR2 YYNGEE. V lost 0 bases, J lost 10 bases, and 11 bases lay in between. CDR3 sequence reads: CASSVATQGSPLHF. CDR3 DNA: TGTGCCAGCAGCGTAGCTACACAGGGATCACCCCTCCACTTT.